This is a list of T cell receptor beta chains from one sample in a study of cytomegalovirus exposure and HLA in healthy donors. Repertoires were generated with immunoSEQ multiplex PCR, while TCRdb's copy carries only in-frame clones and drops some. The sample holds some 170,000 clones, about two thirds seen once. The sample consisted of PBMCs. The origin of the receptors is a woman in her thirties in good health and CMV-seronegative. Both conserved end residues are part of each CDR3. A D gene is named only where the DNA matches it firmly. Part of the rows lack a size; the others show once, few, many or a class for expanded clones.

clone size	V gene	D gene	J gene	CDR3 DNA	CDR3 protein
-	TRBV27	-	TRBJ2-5	TGTGCCAGCAGTTTATTTATTGAAGAGACCCAGTACTTC	CASSLFIEETQYF
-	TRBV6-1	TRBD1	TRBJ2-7	TGTGCCAGCAACGGACAGGGGGGCAGGTACGAGCAGTACTTC	CASNGQGGRYEQYF
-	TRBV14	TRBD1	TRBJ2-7	TGTGCCAGCAGCCACCGGACAGGGGGCTCCTACGAGCAGTACTTC	CASSHRTGGSYEQYF
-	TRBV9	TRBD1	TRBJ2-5	TGTGCCAGCAGCGCTGGGACAGGGGTGCCCCAGGAGACCCAGTACTTC	CASSAGTGVPQETQYF
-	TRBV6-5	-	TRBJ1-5	TGTGCCAGCAGTTACGCAAGGGGATCTCAGCCCCAGCATTTT	CASSYARGSQPQHF
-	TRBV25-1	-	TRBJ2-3	TGTGCCAGCAGTGAATCTGGAGCGGCTAGCACAGATACGCAGTATTTT	CASSESGAASTDTQYF
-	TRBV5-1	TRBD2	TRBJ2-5	TGCGCCAGCAGCTTGTGGGGTAGCGGGACCGAAGAGACCCAGTACTTC	CASSLWGSGTEETQYF
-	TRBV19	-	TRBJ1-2	TGTGCCAGTCGGATAAAGAGGGAGAAGTATGGCTACACCTTC	CASRIKREKYGYTF
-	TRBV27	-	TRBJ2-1	TGTGCCAGCAGTCCCCTAGGTCGAGGGGAGCAGTTCTTC	CASSPLGRGEQFF
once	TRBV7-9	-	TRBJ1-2	TGTGCCAGCAGCTTAGTTGGACAAATCAACTATGGCTACACCTTC	CASSLVGQINYGYTF
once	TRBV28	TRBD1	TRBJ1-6	TGTGCCAGCAGGTATGGGACAGCTCGATTCTATAATTCACCCCTCCACTTT	CASRYGTARFYNSPLHF
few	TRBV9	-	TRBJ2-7	TGTGCCAGCAGCGTATCAGACACTTCCTACGAGCAGTACTTC	CASSVSDTSYEQYF
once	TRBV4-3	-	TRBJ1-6	TGCGCCAGCAGCCAGGACCCCGCAGGGACTTATTCACCCCTCCACTTT	CASSQDPAGTYSPLHF
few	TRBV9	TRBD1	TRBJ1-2	TGTGCCAGCAGCTCCCTGGGGGGACAGGGGGCGGGCTACACCTTC	CASSSLGGQGAGYTF
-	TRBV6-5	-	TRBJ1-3	TGTGCCAGCAGTTACTCCCCGGGGATCACTGGAAACACCATATATTTT	CASSYSPGITGNTIYF
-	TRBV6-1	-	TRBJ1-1	TGTGCCAGCAGTGCCCAGGAACTCAGGAACACTGAAGCTTTCTTT	CASSAQELRNTEAFF
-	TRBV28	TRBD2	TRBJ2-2	TGTGCCAGCAGTGGACTAGCGGGAGTCACCGGGGAGCTGTTTTTT	CASSGLAGVTGELFF
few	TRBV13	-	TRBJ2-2	TGTGCCAGCAGCTTGTATACAGTAACGAACACCGGGGAGCTGTTTTTT	CASSLYTVTNTGELFF
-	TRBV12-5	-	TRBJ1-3	TGTGCTAGTGGTCTACGGGCTGGAAACACCATATATTTT	CASGLRAGNTIYF
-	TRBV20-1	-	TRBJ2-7	TGCAGTGCTAGACTATACTACGAGCAGTACTTC	CSARLYYEQYF
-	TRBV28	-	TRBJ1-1	TGTGCCAGCAGGATTCAGGGGATTGAAGCTTTCTTT	CASRIQGIEAFF
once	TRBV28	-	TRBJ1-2	TGTGCCAGCAGTTTGGGCAGGCCTTCTAACTATGGCTACACCTTC	CASSLGRPSNYGYTF
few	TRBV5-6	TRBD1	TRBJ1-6	TGTGCCAGCAGCTTGCAGGGGGCAAATTCACCCCTCCACTTT	CASSLQGANSPLHF